This T cell receptor (beta chain) was recorded in a study of tumour-infiltrating T cells in Burkitt lymphoma. Turning to the study itself: Repertoire clonality predicted overall and progression-free survival.

Using immunoSEQ multiplex PCR, the repertoire was profiled, and TCRdb retains in-frame clones only, with some absent. The profile shows 11,000 to 15,000 clones, roughly 75% of them singletons. Germline V gene lookup returns CDR1 SGHNT and CDR2 YENEEA. The V gene end was trimmed by 1 base and the J gene end by 3 bases; junction bases not matched to a gene: 15. This CDR3 is built from 19 residues. This clone was picked up a small number of times. Material: tumor tissue. The TCR comes from a human donor with diffuse large B-cell lymphoma. The chain carries TRBV11-3 and TRBJ1-1, with 9 bases fitting TRBD1. The CDR3 protein is CASSLAGTGTSSLDTEAFF. The CDR3 DNA reads as TGTGCCAGCAGCTTAGCGGGGACAGGGACCTCATCGCTGGACACTGAAGCTTTCTTT.